This TCR beta chain was profiled in a study of shared clonotypes between healthy human individuals. Study-wide points: In general, naive subsets displayed greater estimated richness than memory subsets did.

Researchers divided each subset's genomic DNA evenly across several immunoSEQ plates. Authors' methods: In the immunoSEQ data, sequences were junction-only and lacked quality scores, so filtering differed. The protocol was immunoSEQ multiplex PCR, while the TCRdb copy is restricted to in-frame clones and leaves out a portion. The V and J calls and clone size come from that table; D and trimming were worked out from the DNA. The sample gives fewer than 400,000 clones, approximately 74% of which show up once; under 13% is in the top ten. Every one of the donors was a Caucasian adult that lived in Nashville, Tennessee. A word on this clone: What it binds is not known.

The CDR3 consists of 14 residues. CDR1 MNHEY and CDR2 SVGAGI come from the germline V gene. The V end was cut by 6 bases, the J end by 9 bases, with 18 bases between. This sequence joins TRBV6-5 and TRBJ2-1, with D perhaps matching TRBD2 (5 bases). Sequenced: memory CD4+ T cells sorted from blood. Subset: CD45RA-negative fraction. The sequence was collected from a man younger than 40 in good health. CDR3 sequence: CASRNTRIKGEQFF. As DNA, the CDR3 is TGTGCCAGCAGAAATACTAGGATCAAAGGTGAGCAGTTCTTC.